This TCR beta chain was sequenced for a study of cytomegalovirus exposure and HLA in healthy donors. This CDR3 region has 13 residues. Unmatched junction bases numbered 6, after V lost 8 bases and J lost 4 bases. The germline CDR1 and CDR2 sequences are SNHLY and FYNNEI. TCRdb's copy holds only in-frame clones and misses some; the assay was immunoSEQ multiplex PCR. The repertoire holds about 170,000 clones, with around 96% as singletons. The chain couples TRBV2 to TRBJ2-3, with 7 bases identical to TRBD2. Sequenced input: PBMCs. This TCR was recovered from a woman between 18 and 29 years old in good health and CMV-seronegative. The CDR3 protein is CASHRLASDTQYF. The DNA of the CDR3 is TGTGCCAGCCACAGACTAGCCTCAGATACGCAGTATTTT.